These T cell receptor beta chains were read from a single sample in a study of blood T cell repertoires in COVID-19. Profiled with immunoSEQ multiplex PCR; TCRdb holds only in-frame clones, not every one. The table has 200,000 to 250,000 clones, 80% to 90% seen once. Sequenced: PBMCs or T cells enriched from blood (not recorded which). The receptors stem from a woman under 40 who had been exposed to COVID-19. CDR3s include the opening cysteine and the closing phenylalanine or tryptophan. The D gene is left open where the match is weak. Size is omitted from some rows. Given values are once, few, many or a class for expanded clones.

D gene	clone size	V gene	J gene	CDR3 DNA	CDR3 protein
NA	NA	TRBV7-3	TRBJ1-1	TGTGCCAGCAGCTCCGGACATACAAACACTGAAGCTTTCTTT	CASSSGHTNTEAFF
NA	NA	TRBV3-1/TRBV3-2	TRBJ2-3	TGTGCCAGCAGCCACATGACAGGGAGGATAACAGATACGCAGTATTTT	CASSHMTGRITDTQYF
TRBD2	NA	TRBV5-5	TRBJ2-1	TGTGCCAGCAGCTTGGGCCGACTAGCGGGAGTAAGTTATGAGCAGTTCTTC	CASSLGRLAGVSYEQFF
TRBD2	NA	TRBV7-3	TRBJ2-3	TGTGCCAGCAGCTTAGAACCGGGACTAGCAAACACAGATACGCAGTATTTT	CASSLEPGLANTDTQYF
NA	NA	TRBV2	TRBJ2-7	TGTGCCAGCAGTGTAGTGGCTAGCGTTAGCTCCTACGAGCAGTACTTC	CASSVVASVSSYEQYF
NA	NA	TRBV4-1	TRBJ2-5	TGCGCCAGCAGCCAAAACGGAGAGACCCAGTACTTC	CASSQNGETQYF
NA	NA	TRBV27	TRBJ1-3	TGTGCCAGCAGTTTATACGAGAACAGCAAAAACACCATATATTTT	CASSLYENSKNTIYF
NA	NA	TRBV7-3	TRBJ2-1	TGTGCCAGCAGCCTCCGAGCTAGCCCTTACTACAATGAGCAGTTCTTC	CASSLRASPYYNEQFF
TRBD2	NA	TRBV14	TRBJ2-7	TGTGCCAGCAGCCAATTTGCGGGAGCGCGGGGAGAGCAGTACTTC	CASSQFAGARGEQYF
TRBD2	once	TRBV4-1	TRBJ2-2	TGCGCCAGCAGCTCGGGACTAGCGGGGCCGAACACCGGGGAGCTGTTTTTT	CASSSGLAGPNTGELFF
NA	NA	TRBV19	TRBJ1-3	TGTGCCAGTAGTAATGTTTTCGGGGGTAACACCATATATTTT	CASSNVFGGNTIYF
TRBD2	few	TRBV5-6	TRBJ2-3	TGTGCCAGCAGCGTGGGACTAGGAGCAGATACGCAGTATTTT	CASSVGLGADTQYF
TRBD1	NA	TRBV4-1	TRBJ1-2	TGCGCCAGCAGCCAAGCTGGGACAGGGTACGACTATGGCTACACCTTC	CASSQAGTGYDYGYTF
NA	NA	TRBV7-9	TRBJ1-2	TGTGCCAGCAGCCCGCAGACTAACTATGGCTACACCTTC	CASSPQTNYGYTF
TRBD2	once	TRBV27	TRBJ2-7	TGTGCCAGCAGTTCCCTAGCGGGACCCGTTTCCTACGAGCAGTACTTC	CASSSLAGPVSYEQYF
NA	NA	TRBV10-3	TRBJ2-3	TGTGCCATCAGTGTACGCCGGGAGACACCCAGCACAGATACGCAGTATTTT	CAISVRRETPSTDTQYF
NA	NA	TRBV2	TRBJ1-4	TGTGCCAGCAGCGATCATGCCGGGGGAGCTAATGAAAAACTGTTTTTT	CASSDHAGGANEKLFF
NA	NA	TRBV5-6	TRBJ1-2	TGTGCCAGCAGCCTAGGGGTTGGCTACACCTTC	CASSLGVGYTF
NA	NA	TRBV7-3	TRBJ2-7	TGTGCCAGCAGCTTGCATAACAGACGTACAGCGACGGGAGCCTACGAGCAGTACTTC	CASSLHNRRTATGAYEQYF
NA	NA	TRBV5-1	TRBJ1-1	TGCGCCAGCAGCTTGGACACCACGAACACTGAAGCTTTCTTT	CASSLDTTNTEAFF
TRBD1	NA	TRBV12-3/TRBV12-4	TRBJ2-7	TGTGCCAGCAGCCGGGACAGTAACTACGAGCAGTACTTC	CASSRDSNYEQYF
NA	NA	TRBV14	TRBJ2-7	TGTGCCAGCAGCCAAGATGACAGATACTCCTACGAGCAGTACTTC	CASSQDDRYSYEQYF
TRBD2	NA	TRBV4-1	TRBJ2-1	TGCGCCAGCAGCCAGGGACTAGCGGACAATGAGCAGTTCTTC	CASSQGLADNEQFF
TRBD1	NA	TRBV30	TRBJ1-6	TGTGCCTGGAGTATTACCGGGACAGGCAGTTCACCCCTCCACTTT	CAWSITGTGSSPLHF
TRBD2	NA	TRBV11-2	TRBJ2-1	TGTGCCAGCAGCCGGGGACTAGCGGGAGTCACTGAGCAGTTCTTC	CASSRGLAGVTEQFF
TRBD2	NA	TRBV30	TRBJ2-3	TGTGCCTGGAGGGCCAGCACTAGCGGGAAGGTAGATACGCAGTATTTT	CAWRASTSGKVDTQYF
TRBD1	NA	TRBV11-2	TRBJ2-1	TGTGCCAGCAGCCTAACAGGGGGCAATCCTATTGAGCAGTTCTTC	CASSLTGGNPIEQFF
NA	NA	TRBV6-1	TRBJ1-1	TGTGCCAGCAGTGAAACAGTTTACACTGAAGCTTTCTTT	CASSETVYTEAFF
TRBD2	NA	TRBV5-1	TRBJ2-1	TGCGCCAGCAGCTTGCCCTTGAGTACTAGCGGGAGAGGAAATGAGCAGTTCTTC	CASSLPLSTSGRGNEQFF
TRBD1	NA	TRBV10-3	TRBJ2-7	TGTGCCATCAGTGGCCTTGACAGGGGCCCCTCCTACGAGCAGTACTTC	CAISGLDRGPSYEQYF
NA	few	TRBV10-3	TRBJ1-1	TGTGCCATCAGTGAGTCTTTTGACATCGAAGCTTTCTTT	CAISESFDIEAFF
NA	NA	TRBV27	TRBJ2-7	TGTGCCAGCAGTTTATCAGGGGCCTACGAGCAGTACTTC	CASSLSGAYEQYF
TRBD1	NA	TRBV9	TRBJ2-7	TGTGCCAGCAGCGTAGCTACAGGGGCCTTAGACGAGCAGTACTTC	CASSVATGALDEQYF
NA	NA	TRBV27	TRBJ2-1	TGTGCCAGCAGTTTGGCGGGGAATGAGCAGTTCTTC	CASSLAGNEQFF
NA	NA	TRBV25-1	TRBJ2-3	TGTGCCAGCAGTGAGACAGGCACAGATACGCAGTATTTT	CASSETGTDTQYF
NA	NA	TRBV5-4	TRBJ1-2	TGTGCCAGCAGCTTGAGAGGGGGAAGGGGCTATGGCTACACCTTC	CASSLRGGRGYGYTF
NA	NA	TRBV18	TRBJ1-4	TGTGCCAGCTCCAGGGAGGATGAAAAACTGTTTTTT	CASSREDEKLFF
TRBD2	once	TRBV6-5	TRBJ2-1	TGTGCCAGCAGTTACAGGGCTAGCGGGTACAATGAGCAGTTCTTC	CASSYRASGYNEQFF
NA	NA	TRBV5-1	TRBJ2-7	TGCGCCAGCAGCTTGGAGCCCGGGAGTTGGTACGAGCAGTACTTC	CASSLEPGSWYEQYF
TRBD2	NA	TRBV6-5	TRBJ2-7	TGTGCCAGCAGTTCGGGACTAGCGTCGTACGAGCAGTACTTC	CASSSGLASYEQYF
NA	NA	TRBV18	TRBJ2-7	TGTGCCAGCTCACCGAGCATCAACCCCTACGAGCAGTACTTC	CASSPSINPYEQYF
NA	NA	TRBV12-3/TRBV12-4	TRBJ2-3	TGTGCCAGCAGATATAGCACAGATACGCAGTATTTT	CASRYSTDTQYF
TRBD2	once	TRBV19	TRBJ2-1	TGTGCCAGTAGTACACTAGCGGGAGGGCCGAATGAGCAGTTCTTC	CASSTLAGGPNEQFF
TRBD1	NA	TRBV5-5	TRBJ2-5	TGTGCCAGCAGCCTTGGGGACAGCCCTCAAGAGACCCAGTACTTC	CASSLGDSPQETQYF
NA	once	TRBV27	TRBJ2-1	TGTGCCAGCAGTCCGGGGATTGAGCAGTTCTTC	CASSPGIEQFF
NA	NA	TRBV19	TRBJ1-5	TGTGCCAGTAGAATCAGGGGAGGGGGTCAGCCCCAGCATTTT	CASRIRGGGQPQHF
NA	NA	TRBV6-5	TRBJ2-5	TGTGCCAGCAGTTACTCTGGGGGGATCCAAGAGACCCAGTACTTC	CASSYSGGIQETQYF
NA	NA	TRBV29-1	TRBJ2-1	TGCAGCGCCAAACCCGGGCAGGGGGGCTCCTACAATGAGCAGTTCTTC	CSAKPGQGGSYNEQFF
NA	NA	TRBV12-5	TRBJ1-2	TGTGCTAGTGGTTTGAGCGGCAGGGGCCTTCGCGGCTACACCTTC	CASGLSGRGLRGYTF